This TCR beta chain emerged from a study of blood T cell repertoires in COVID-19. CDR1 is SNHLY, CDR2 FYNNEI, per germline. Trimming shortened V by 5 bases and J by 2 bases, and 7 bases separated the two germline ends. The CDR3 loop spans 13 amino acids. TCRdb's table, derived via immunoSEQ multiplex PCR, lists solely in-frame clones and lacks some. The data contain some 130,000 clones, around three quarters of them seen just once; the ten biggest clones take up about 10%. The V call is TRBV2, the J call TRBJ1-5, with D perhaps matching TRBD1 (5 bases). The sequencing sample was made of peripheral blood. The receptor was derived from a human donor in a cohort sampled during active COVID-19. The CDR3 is CASSKQGNQPQHF. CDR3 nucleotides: TGTGCCAGCAGTAAACAGGGCAATCAGCCCCAGCATTTT.